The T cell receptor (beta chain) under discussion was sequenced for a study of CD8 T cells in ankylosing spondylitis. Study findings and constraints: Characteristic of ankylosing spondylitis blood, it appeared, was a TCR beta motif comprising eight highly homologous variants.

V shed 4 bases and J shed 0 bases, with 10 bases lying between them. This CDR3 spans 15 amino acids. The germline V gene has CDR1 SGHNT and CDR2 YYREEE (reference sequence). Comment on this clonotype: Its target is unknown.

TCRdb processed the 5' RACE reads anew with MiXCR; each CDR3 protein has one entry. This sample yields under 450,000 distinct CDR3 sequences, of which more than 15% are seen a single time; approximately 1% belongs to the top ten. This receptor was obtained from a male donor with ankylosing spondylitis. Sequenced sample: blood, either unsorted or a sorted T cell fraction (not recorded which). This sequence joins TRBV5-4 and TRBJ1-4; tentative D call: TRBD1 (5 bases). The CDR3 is CASSGDGATNEKLFF. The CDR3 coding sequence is TGTGCCAGCAGCGGGGACGGTGCAACTAATGAAAAACTGTTTTTT.